This entry is about one T cell receptor (beta chain). Its antigen remains unknown. Other DNA sequences of this sample code for an identical CDR3. This sample stems from a study of shared clonotypes between healthy human individuals. About the research overall: CD8 memory received one plate per donor, CD8 naive two, CD4 memory three and CD4 naive three.

Notes on the study in general: Relative to memory subsets, naive subsets generally showed larger estimated richness. Lower generation probabilities were found for non-shared clonotypes than for those shared by all four donors.

Several immunoSEQ 96-well plates shared each subset's DNA, each plate a replicate. Sequencing used immunoSEQ multiplex PCR; TCRdb keeps in-frame clones, though not all of them. The table lists 2.5 million or so clones, more than 80% of them singletons. CDR1 and CDR2 from the germline V gene are SGHRS and YFSETQ. The ends were cut back, 3 bases at V and 2 bases at J, with 13 bases in the middle. The CDR3 sequence is 15 residues long. V gene TRBV5-1 combines with J gene TRBJ2-3; D assignment may be TRBD1 or TRBD2 (6 bases each). Sequenced material: naive CD4+ T cells sorted from blood. Subset reported: CD45RA+ positively selected. The TCR sequence derives from a young man in good health. The CDR3 DNA sequence: TGCGCCAGCAGCTGGGGGGCAGGCTCCACAGATACGCAGTATTTT. It yields the protein CASSWGAGSTDTQYF.